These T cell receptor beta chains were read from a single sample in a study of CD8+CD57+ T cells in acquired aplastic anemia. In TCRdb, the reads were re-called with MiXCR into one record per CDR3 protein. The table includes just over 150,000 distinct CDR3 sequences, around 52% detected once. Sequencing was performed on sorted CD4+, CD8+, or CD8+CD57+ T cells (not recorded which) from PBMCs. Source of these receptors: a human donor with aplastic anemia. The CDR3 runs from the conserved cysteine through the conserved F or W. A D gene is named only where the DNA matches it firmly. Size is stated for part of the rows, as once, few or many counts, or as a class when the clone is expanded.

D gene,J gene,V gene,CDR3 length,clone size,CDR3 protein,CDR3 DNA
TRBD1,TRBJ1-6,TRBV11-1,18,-,CASSLKGRQGAADSPLHF,TGTGCCAGCAGCTTAAAGGGAAGACAGGGGGCGGCTGATTCACCCCTCCACTTT
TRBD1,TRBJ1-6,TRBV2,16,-,CASKIQGALYNSPLHF,TGTGCCAGCAAGATACAGGGGGCCCTCTATAATTCACCCCTCCACTTT
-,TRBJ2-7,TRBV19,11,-,CASSSEGEQYF,TGTGCCAGCTCCTCAGAAGGGGAGCAGTACTTC
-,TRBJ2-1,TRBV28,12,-,CASSKGSNEQFF,TGTGCCAGCAGTAAAGGGAGTAATGAGCAGTTCTTC
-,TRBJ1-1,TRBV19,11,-,CASSIGYEAFF,TGTGCCAGTAGTATAGGGTATGAAGCTTTCTTT
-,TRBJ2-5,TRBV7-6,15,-,CASSLEGRSQETQYF,TGTGCCAGCAGCTTAGAGGGCAGGAGCCAAGAGACCCAGTACTTC
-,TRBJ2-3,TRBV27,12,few,CASSLSGDTQYF,TGTGCCAGCAGTTTATCTGGGGATACGCAGTATTTT
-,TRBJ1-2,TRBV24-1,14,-,CATKGTGKGDGYTF,TGTGCCACCAAAGGCACCGGCAAGGGGGATGGCTACACCTTC
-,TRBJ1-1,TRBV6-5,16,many,CASSYMVARENTEAFF,TGTGCCAGCAGTTACATGGTGGCAAGGGAGAACACTGAAGCTTTCTTT
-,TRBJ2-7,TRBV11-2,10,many,CASIQVEQYF,TGTGCCAGCATACAGGTTGAGCAGTACTTC
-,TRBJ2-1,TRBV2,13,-,CATSDGGGNEQFF,TGTGCCACCAGTGATGGAGGTGGGAATGAGCAGTTCTTC
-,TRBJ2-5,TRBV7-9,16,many,CASSLSDYNGEETQYF,TGTGCCAGCAGCTTATCCGACTACAACGGGGAAGAGACCCAGTACTTC
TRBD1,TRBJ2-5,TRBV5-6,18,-,CASSLGFLGQGREETQYF,TGTGCCAGCAGCTTGGGGTTCCTTGGACAGGGCCGGGAAGAGACCCAGTACTTC
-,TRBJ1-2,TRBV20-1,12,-,CSARPQDGSRLF,TGCAGTGCTAGACCTCAGGACGGATCCCGTCTCTTC
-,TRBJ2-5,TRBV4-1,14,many,CASSQAIGVETQYF,TGCGCCAGCAGCCAAGCCATAGGGGTGGAGACCCAGTACTTC
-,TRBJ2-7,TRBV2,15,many,CASSVRQGLTYEQYF,TGTGCCAGCAGTGTCCGGCAGGGGTTAACCTACGAGCAGTACTTC
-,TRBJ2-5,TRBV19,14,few,CASSIRGRGETQYF,TGTGCCAGTAGTATACGGGGAAGGGGGGAGACCCAGTACTTC
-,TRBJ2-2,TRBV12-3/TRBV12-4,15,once,CASSFTGELSGELFF,TGTGCCAGCAGTTTCACCGGGGAACTATCTGGGGAGCTGTTTTTT
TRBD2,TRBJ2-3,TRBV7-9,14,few,CASSARTSADTQYF,TGTGCCAGCAGCGCCAGGACTAGCGCCGATACGCAGTATTTT
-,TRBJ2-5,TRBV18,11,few,CASSHQETQYF,TGTGCCAGCTCACACCAAGAGACCCAGTACTTC
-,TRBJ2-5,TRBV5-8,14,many,CATVEGESQETQYF,TGTGCCACCGTAGAGGGGGAGAGTCAAGAGACCCAGTACTTC